This T cell receptor (beta chain) was recorded in a study of shared clonotypes between healthy human individuals. Study-wide results and caveats: In general, naive subsets displayed greater estimated richness than memory subsets did.

CD4+ cells yielded CD45RA+ naive and CD45RA-negative memory subsets. In replicate PCRs of sorted subsets, approximately 190 ng DNA, 29,000 or so T cell genomes, was used. How the authors handled the data: Filtering differed because ImmunoSEQ produced junction-only sequences that carried no quality scores. TCRdb's table, derived via immunoSEQ multiplex PCR, lists solely in-frame clones and lacks some. V, J and clone size derive from that table, while D and trimming were established from the DNA sequence. The repertoire holds some 2,000,000 clones, with over 85% as singletons. Germline CDR1 is SGHAT and CDR2 is FQNNGV. The CDR3 contains 15 residues. Trimming took 6 bases from V and 9 from J, leaving 21 bases between them. About this clone: Its antigen is undetermined.

The TCR comes from a man aged 18-30 years in good health. The specimen was naive CD4+ T cells sorted from blood. Described subset: CD45RA+ positively selected. The chain employs TRBV11-2 and TRBJ2-1; the D gene could be TRBD1 or TRBD2 (5 bases each). DNA for the CDR3: TGTGCCAGCAGGGTGTCGGGACCCGGAAGAGTTGAGCAGTTCTTC. Its protein is CASRVSGPGRVEQFF.